The 14 T cell receptor beta chains below were found in one sample sequenced in a study of technical replicates of blood from a few donors. Profiling relied on immunoSEQ multiplex PCR, and the TCRdb table lists in-frame clones only, not all of them. The sample holds over 85,000 clones; approximately 94% are singletons and the top ten take 0.25% to 0.35%. Source material: T cells isolated from PBMCs. Every receptor here comes from a human donor in good health.

The chain carries TRBV4-3 and TRBJ1-4; D might be TRBD1 (6 bases). The CDR3 spans 15 residues. CDR1 is LGHNA, CDR2 YSLEER, per germline. Deletions cut 0 bases from V and 7 bases from J, with 12 bases between. CDR3: CASSQDGTLAEKLFF. The CDR3 DNA sequence: TGCGCCAGCAGCCAAGACGGGACATTGGCTGAAAAACTGTTTTTT.

V and J are TRBV29-1 and TRBJ1-2; D may be TRBD1 (5 bases). The CDR3 spans 11 residues. The V end lost 0 bases, the J end lost 12 bases, and 11 bases lay between the germline ends. Looked up from germline, CDR1 is SQVTM and CDR2 is ANQGSEA. The CDR3 nucleotides read TGCAGCGTTGAAGATACGGGGGTAAACACCTTC. Protein product: CSVEDTGVNTF.

The J gene is TRBJ2-3, the V gene TRBV4-1; 7 bases fit TRBD2. J was trimmed by 5 bases and V by 2 bases; bases with no gene match: 13. Germline V gene lookup returns CDR1 MGHRA and CDR2 YSYEKL. This CDR3 comprises 17 residues. The CDR3 here is CASSQLVGGRGGDTQYF. The CDR3 nucleotides read TGCGCCAGCAGCCAATTGGTGGGCGGGAGAGGAGGAGATACGCAGTATTTT.

The V and J genes are TRBV6-5 and TRBJ2-5; 7 bases are a match to TRBD2. The V and J ends lost 0 bases and 5 bases, in that order; junction bases with no gene match: 6. CDR1 is MNHEY and CDR2 is SVGAGI in the germline V gene. This CDR3 spans 15 amino acids. CDR3 in DNA: TGTGCCAGCAGTTACTCGGAAGGCGGGAGTGAGACCCAGTACTTC. It codes for CASSYSEGGSETQYF.

V usage is TRBV30 and J usage is TRBJ1-4; possibly TRBD1 for D (5 bases). V gave up 0 bases and J gave up 5 bases, with 16 bases separating them. This CDR3 is built from 16 residues. Germline V CDR1 and CDR2: GTSNPN, SVGIG (reference sequence). The CDR3 region has the DNA TGTGCCTGGAGTGTATACGCGGGGACCGCGAATGAAAAACTGTTTTTT. Amino acids: CAWSVYAGTANEKLFF.

This sequence joins TRBV6-1 and TRBJ2-7; 7 bases agree with TRBD1. This CDR3 is 17 amino acids long. Germline trimming cut 7 bases from V and 2 bases from J; bases unmatched to any gene: 17. In germline, CDR1 is MNHNS, CDR2 SASEGT. This chain's CDR3 is CASKEAAHPGTAYEQYF. CDR3 sequence (DNA): TGTGCCAGCAAGGAAGCGGCACACCCCGGGACAGCCTACGAGCAGTACTTC.

The chain's CDR3 is CASSVGGADQYEQYF. CDR3 DNA sequence: TGTGCCAGCAGCGTAGGAGGTGCGGATCAATACGAGCAGTACTTC. V gene TRBV9 combines with J gene TRBJ2-7; D is unresolved. Trimming took off 0 bases at V and 4 bases at J, with 14 bases between the two ends. This CDR3 spans 15 amino acids. Germline-derived CDR1 and CDR2 are SGDLS and YYNGEE.

V and J are TRBV30 and TRBJ1-1; no firm D call. The CDR3 is 13 residues long. V was trimmed by 1 base and J by 8 bases, leaving 14 bases between them. CDR1 GTSNPN and CDR2 SVGIG come from the germline V gene (reference sequence). CDR3 residues: CAWSADTTSEAFF. For the CDR3, the DNA is TGTGCCTGGAGTGCCGACACGACGTCCGAAGCTTTCTTT.

The J gene is TRBJ2-1, the V gene TRBV27, with 7 bases fitting TRBD1. CDR3 length: 12 amino acids. In germline, CDR1 is MNHEY, CDR2 SMNVEV (reference sequence). V was pared by 7 bases and J by 9 bases, with 6 bases of the junction left unmatched. As DNA, the CDR3 is TGTGCCAGCACAGGGGGATTTAGTGAGCAGTTCTTC. Protein sequence: CASTGGFSEQFF.

This chain connects TRBV6-6 to TRBJ1-2; 7 positions agree with TRBD1. Germline V gene sequence: CDR1 MNHNY, CDR2 SVGAGI (reference sequence). The CDR3 runs to 16 residues. J gave up 2 bases and V 0 bases, and 6 bases lay outside the gene matches. The CDR3 DNA reads as TGTGCCAGCAGTTACTCAACCCGGGACAGCAACTATGGCTACACCTTC. Translated, it gives CASSYSTRDSNYGYTF.

The CDR3 DNA follows: TGTGCCTGGAGTGCTGACACCGGGGAGCTGTTTTTT. Encoded protein: CAWSADTGELFF. V and J are TRBV30 and TRBJ2-2, with no clear D. This CDR3 is 12 amino acids long. From germline, CDR1 is GTSNPN and CDR2 SVGIG (reference sequence). Trimming shortened V by 1 base and J by 3 bases, and 3 bases separated the two germline ends.

The chain couples TRBV10-3 to TRBJ2-1, with 12 bases that match TRBD2. Germline V gene lookup returns CDR1 ENHRY and CDR2 SYGVKD. The J segment lost 7 bases and the V segment lost 6 bases, leaving 4 bases of the junction unmatched. CDR3 length: 14 residues. CDR3 amino acids: CAISTLAGGNEQFF. CDR3 sequence (DNA): TGTGCCATCAGCACACTAGCGGGAGGTAATGAGCAGTTCTTC.

The chain combines TRBV2 with TRBJ1-6, with TRBD1 identical over 8 bases. The V gene end was trimmed by 5 bases and the J gene end by 6 bases; junction bases not matched to a gene: 9. Germline assignment: CDR1 SNHLY and CDR2 FYNNEI. The CDR3 loop spans 16 amino acids. The CDR3 nucleotides are TGTGCCAGCAGTCCTTATCCGGGACAGGTTAATTCACCCCTCCACTTT. This sequence encodes CASSPYPGQVNSPLHF. The variable domain in full, with the rest retrieved from reference TRBV2 and TRBJ1-6, is EPEVTQTPSHQVTQMGQEVILRCVPISNHLYFYWYRQILGQKVEFLVSFYNNEISEKSEIFDDQFSVERPDGSNFTLKIRSTKLEDSAMYFCASSPYPGQVNSPLHFGNGTRLTVT.

This rearrangement joins TRBV5-1 to TRBJ2-3, with unresolved D. The CDR3 loop spans 15 amino acids. The V gene lost 1 base and the J gene lost 1 base, with 10 bases spanning the gap. CDR1 SGHRS and CDR2 YFSETQ come from the germline V gene. The CDR3 protein is CASSLRSRRTDTQYF. CDR3 in DNA: TGCGCCAGCAGCTTGAGGAGCAGACGCACAGATACGCAGTATTTT.